These 23 T cell receptor beta chains originate from one sample sequenced in a study of blood T cell repertoires in COVID-19. Generated by immunoSEQ multiplex PCR, the TCRdb table keeps only in-frame clones and is missing some. The sample lists some 340,000 clones, 90% to 95% occurring once. The specimen sequenced was PBMCs or T cells enriched from blood (not recorded which). The receptors originated from a woman in her twenties or thirties who had been exposed to COVID-19.

The rearrangement uses TRBV21-1 and TRBJ2-7; TRBD2, as called in the table, went unchecked against the DNA. TRBV21-1 is an annotated pseudogene. This CDR3 has 14 residues. CDR3 sequence reads: CASRTGTSHYEQYF. The CDR3, as DNA: TGTGCCAGCAGAACCGGGACTAGTCACTACGAGCAGTACTTC.

The rearrangement uses TRBV7-2 and TRBJ1-6; D is undetermined. V dropped 3 bases and J dropped 6 bases, with 6 bases sitting between them. The CDR3 totals 13 residues. CDR1 is SGHTA, CDR2 FQGNSA, per germline. The CDR3, as DNA: TGTGCCAGCAGCTTGACTACTAATTCACCCCTCCACTTT. Translating gives CASSLTTNSPLHF. The full variable domain, rest sourced from reference TRBV7-2 and TRBJ1-6, is GAGVSQSPSNKVTEKGKDVELRCDPISGHTALYWYRQSLGQGLEFLIYFQGNSAPDKSGLPSDRFSAERTGGSVSTLTIQRTQQEDSAVYLCASSLTTNSPLHFGNGTRLTVT.

The chain carries TRBV9 and TRBJ1-4, with 8 bases lining up with TRBD1. With V trimmed by 0 bases and J by 10 bases, 2 bases remained unmatched. The CDR3 runs to 13 residues. Germline V gene lookup returns CDR1 SGDLS and CDR2 YYNGEE. The CDR3 nucleotides are TGTGCCAGCAGCGTAGGAACAGGGGGAAAACTGTTTTTT. This encodes CASSVGTGGKLFF.

The V and J genes are TRBV5-1 and TRBJ1-1, with unresolved D. Germline CDR1 and CDR2: SGHRS and YFSETQ. The V and J ends lost 4 bases and 6 bases respectively, with 16 bases between them. This CDR3 is 14 amino acids long. In DNA, the CDR3 is TGCGCCAGCAGCCCGGACCCGAGAGGGTCTGAAGCTTTCTTT. The encoded protein is CASSPDPRGSEAFF.

The chain recombines TRBV6-5 with TRBJ2-7; weak D call: TRBD2 (6 bases). Trimming stripped 0 bases from V and 3 bases from J, with 12 bases between. The germline V gene has CDR1 MNHEY and CDR2 SVGAGI. This CDR3 is built from 15 residues. This chain's CDR3 is CASSYSRGTFYEQYF. In nucleotides, the CDR3 is TGTGCCAGCAGTTACTCGCGTGGGACTTTCTACGAGCAGTACTTC.

The J gene is TRBJ1-4, the V gene TRBV21-1; TRBD1 is the table's D call, not checked against the DNA. TRBV21-1 is assigned pseudogene status. The CDR3 covers 16 residues. CDR3 protein: CASSKKEDSFNEKLFF. Here the CDR3 DNA reads TGTGCCAGCAGCAAAAAAGAGGACAGCTTTAATGAAAAACTGTTTTTT.

This clone was seen once. The chain joins TRBV20-1 to TRBJ1-2, with TRBD1 matching 10 bases. The CDR3 contains 11 residues. CDR1 DFQATT and CDR2 SNEGSKA come from the germline V gene (reference sequence). Germline trimming cut 6 bases from V and 8 bases from J; bases unmatched to any gene: 3. The CDR3 sequence: CSAGDRGGYTF. The CDR3 DNA sequence: TGCAGTGCGGGGGACAGGGGAGGCTACACCTTC.

V and J are TRBV27 and TRBJ2-2; D perhaps matches TRBD2 (5 bases). This CDR3 contains 14 residues. Germline values: CDR1 MNHEY, CDR2 SMNVEV (reference sequence). V was pared by 5 bases and J by 6 bases, with 13 bases between. The CDR3 DNA reads as TGTGCCAGCAGTCGCGGCCAGAGGGCCGGGGAGCTGTTTTTT. Translating gives CASSRGQRAGELFF.

Concerning this clone: The same CDR3 is also encoded by other DNA sequences in this sample. The chain recombines TRBV5-1 with TRBJ1-4; maybe TRBD1 (5 bases). CDR1 is SGHRS and CDR2 is YFSETQ in the germline V gene. V lost 0 bases, J lost 5 bases, and 8 bases lay in between. The length of the CDR3 is 14 residues. CDR3 amino acids: CASSLGQGNEKLFF. The CDR3, as DNA: TGCGCCAGCAGCTTGGGGCAGGGCAATGAAAAACTGTTTTTT.

In this sample, this clone turned up a few times. The chain joins TRBV6-1 to TRBJ2-7; a possible D gene is TRBD2 (5 bases). The CDR3 consists of 15 residues. The V gene lost 3 bases and the J gene lost 0 bases, with 12 bases spanning the gap. The germline gives CDR1 MNHNS, CDR2 SASEGT. CDR3 DNA sequence: TGTGCCAGCAGTGATGGACGGAGGAGCTCCTACGAGCAGTACTTC. Translating it yields CASSDGRRSSYEQYF.

The rearrangement uses TRBV10-3 and TRBJ2-7, with TRBD1 matching 9 bases. V lost 4 bases to trimming and J lost 4 bases; unmatched junction nucleotides: 8. Germline CDR1 reads ENHRY; CDR2 reads SYGVKD. The CDR3 loop spans 15 amino acids. The CDR3 reads CAISGLGTGRYEQYF. The DNA for the CDR3 is TGTGCCATCAGTGGACTCGGGACAGGGAGATACGAGCAGTACTTC.

V and J are TRBV7-2 and TRBJ2-4; D is possibly TRBD2 (6 bases). Trimming pared 1 base from V and 5 bases from J, leaving 9 bases between. The length of the CDR3 is 14 residues. Looked up from germline, CDR1 is SGHTA and CDR2 is FQGNSA. The CDR3 nucleotides read TGTGCCAGCAGCTTAGGGGGGGTCCAAAACATTCAGTACTTC. Translating gives CASSLGGVQNIQYF. Full variable domain (missing parts from reference TRBV7-2 and TRBJ2-4): GAGVSQSPSNKVTEKGKDVELRCDPISGHTALYWYRQSLGQGLEFLIYFQGNSAPDKSGLPSDRFSAERTGGSVSTLTIQRTQQEDSAVYLCASSLGGVQNIQYFGAGTRLSVL.

The J gene is TRBJ1-6, the V gene TRBV6-5; a weak D match, TRBD1 (5 bases). This CDR3 contains 15 residues. V gave up 5 bases and J gave up 7 bases, with 15 bases separating them. Germline V gives CDR1 MNHEY, CDR2 SVGAGI. DNA for the CDR3: TGTGCCAGCAGTAACCAGGGAAAGGGGAATTCACCCCTCCACTTT. Its translation is CASSNQGKGNSPLHF.

CDR3 protein: CASSIRDRGRRVQYF. The CDR3 nucleotides are TGTGCCAGTAGTATAAGGGACAGGGGGAGGAGAGTGCAGTACTTC. The genes are TRBV19 and TRBJ2-7, with TRBD1 matching over 11 bases. Per germline, CDR1 LNHDA and CDR2 SQIVND (reference sequence). J was trimmed by 9 bases and V by 2 bases; bases with no gene match: 9. This CDR3 is built from 15 residues.

This clone was observed once. This chain links TRBV2 with TRBJ1-4, with 7 bases fitting TRBD1. The CDR3 has 11 residues. V shed 11 bases and J 8 bases; nucleotides not matched to a gene: 5. The germline CDR1 and CDR2 sequences are SNHLY and FYNNEI. The CDR3 DNA follows: TGTGCCGGTAGACAGGGCGAAAAACTGTTTTTT. Translation gives CAGRQGEKLFF.

The CDR3 DNA is TGTGCCAGTAGTACGACAGGGTCGCGTGAGCAGTACTTC. Amino acid sequence: CASSTTGSREQYF. The chain combines TRBV19 with TRBJ2-7; TRBD1 matches 7 bases. Trimming took 4 bases from V and 7 from J; bases not matched to a gene: 7. CDR1 LNHDA and CDR2 SQIVND come from the germline V gene (reference sequence). The CDR3 totals 13 residues.

The chain employs TRBV15 and TRBJ2-4; 10 bases fit TRBD2. This CDR3 region has 16 residues. Germline V gene data show CDR1 as LNHNV and CDR2 as YYDKDF (reference sequence). Losses at the gene ends were 7 bases for V and 4 bases for J; bases not matched to a gene: 10. The CDR3 spells CATNPGLADPKNIQYF. The DNA of the CDR3 is TGTGCCACCAATCCCGGACTAGCGGACCCTAAAAACATTCAGTACTTC.

The chain combines TRBV7-6 with TRBJ2-2; perhaps TRBD1 as D (6 bases). The CDR3 contains 14 residues. V was shortened by 1 base and J by 3 bases, with 6 bases between the two germline ends. CDR1 and CDR2 (germline): SGHVS, FNYEAQ. CDR3 nucleotides: TGTGCCAGCAGCTTAGAGGGGGACACCGGGGAGCTGTTTTTT. Residues: CASSLEGDTGELFF.

The CDR3 DNA sequence: TGTGCCAGCAAGGACAGAATCAACTATGGCTACACCTTC. It codes for CASKDRINYGYTF. The chain couples TRBV6-5 to TRBJ1-2, with D perhaps matching TRBD1 (6 bases). Trimming removed 7 bases at V and 2 bases at J, with 11 bases between. From germline, CDR1 is MNHEY and CDR2 SVGAGI. This CDR3 spans 13 amino acids.

In its sample, this clone was seen once. The V gene is TRBV6-5, the J gene TRBJ1-1; 10 nucleotides agree with TRBD1. The CDR3 is made up of 15 amino acids. The V gene end was trimmed by 2 bases and the J gene end by 3 bases; junction bases not matched to a gene: 3. Germline V CDR1 and CDR2: MNHEY, SVGAGI. CDR3 region: CASSYRQGAYTEAFF. The CDR3 nucleotides are TGTGCCAGCAGTTACCGACAGGGGGCGTACACTGAAGCTTTCTTT.

J is TRBJ2-5 and V is TRBV14; D possibly corresponds to TRBD2 (6 bases). CDR1 is SGHDN and CDR2 is FVKESK in the germline V gene. The V gene lost 4 bases and the J gene lost 10 bases, with 19 bases spanning the gap. The CDR3 runs 14 residues. Written as DNA, the CDR3 is TGTGCCAGCAGCCTGGGACTCCCCCCTATATTCCAGTACTTC. It encodes CASSLGLPPIFQYF.

The gene calls are TRBV5-1 and TRBJ1-2; TRBD1 is a possible D gene (6 bases). The CDR3 contains 14 residues. Trimming took 4 bases from V and 8 from J, leaving 18 bases between them. Germline V gene sequence: CDR1 SGHRS, CDR2 YFSETQ. DNA for the CDR3: TGCGCCAGCAGCCGACAGGTCAGCCTCGAAGGCTACACCTTC. Protein product: CASSRQVSLEGYTF.

About this clone: The sample contains more than one DNA sequence encoding this CDR3. This chain links TRBV5-1 with TRBJ1-2, with D unresolved. The CDR3 runs to 14 residues. Per the germline V gene, CDR1 is SGHRS and CDR2 is YFSETQ. Trimming left V 0 bases short and J 0 bases short, with 6 bases between. CDR3 DNA: TGCGCCAGCAGCTTGGGTCAGGCTAACTATGGCTACACCTTC. Translation: CASSLGQANYGYTF.